This T cell receptor beta chain stems from a study of blood T cells in healthy people across ages. This clonotype showed up just a few times. What it recognizes is unknown. Donation came from healthy Caucasian individuals in Russia who were aged roughly 6 to 95. Trimming left V 2 bases short and J 8 bases short, with 15 bases between. The CDR3 length is 14 residues. The germline V gene encodes CDR1 MNHEY and CDR2 SVGAGI. Together with a sample-barcoded 5' primer, a J-beta primer mix was included in a second PCR lasting about 6 to 11 cycles. TCRdb used MiXCR to reprocess the 5' RACE reads, holding one entry per CDR3 protein. The sample includes 1.5 million or so distinct CDR3 sequences, around two fifths of them seen just once. Study-level results: Diversity estimated from one million T cells was considered an underestimate. The fall in TCR beta diversity per million T cells was roughly linear with age.

This TCR was sampled from a woman between 18 and 29 years old in good health. The sequenced material came from blood. The chain uses TRBV6-5 and TRBJ1-2; D unclear. Written as DNA, the CDR3 is TGTGCCAGCAGTTACGACACCTCGCCTAGGGGCTACACCTTC. Encoded protein: CASSYDTSPRGYTF.